This T cell receptor beta chain was sequenced for a study of OX40 agonist ivuxolimab in advanced cancers. About the study: Participants averaged around 60 years of age (range about 23 to 80) and were over 75% male.

Assay: immunoSEQ multiplex PCR; the TCRdb copy retains only in-frame clones and omits some. Here the sample spans tens of thousands of clones, 80% to 95% being singletons. In germline, CDR1 is MNHEY, CDR2 SVGAGI. The CDR3 is 13 amino acids. With 0 bases removed from V and 4 bases from J, the gap between germline ends came to 4 bases. The material was CD4+ or CD8+ T cells sorted from blood, obtained in a trial of the OX40 agonist ivuxolimab. The gene calls are TRBV6-5 and TRBJ2-1, with D hard to call. This TCR was recovered from an adult with an advanced solid tumor such as melanoma, head and neck, liver or kidney cancer. The CDR3 sequence: CASSYSPYNEQFF. The CDR3 DNA sequence: TGTGCCAGCAGTTACTCACCGTACAATGAGCAGTTCTTC.